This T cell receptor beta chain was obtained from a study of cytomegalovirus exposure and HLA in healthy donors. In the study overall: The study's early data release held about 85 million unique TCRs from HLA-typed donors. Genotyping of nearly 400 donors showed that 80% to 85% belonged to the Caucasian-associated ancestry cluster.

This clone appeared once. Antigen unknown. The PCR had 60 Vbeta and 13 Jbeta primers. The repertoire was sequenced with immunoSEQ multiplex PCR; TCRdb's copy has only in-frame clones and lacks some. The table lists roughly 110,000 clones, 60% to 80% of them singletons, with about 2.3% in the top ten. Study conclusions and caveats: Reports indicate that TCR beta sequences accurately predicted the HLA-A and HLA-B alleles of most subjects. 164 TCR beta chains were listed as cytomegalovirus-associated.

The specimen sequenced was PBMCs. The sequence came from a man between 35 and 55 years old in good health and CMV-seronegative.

Here the CDR3 DNA reads TGTGCCAGCTCACTCCGGACAGGGTCTACTGGGGCCAACGTCCTGACTTTC. Translating gives CASSLRTGSTGANVLTF. The V and J genes are TRBV18 and TRBJ2-6; TRBD1 agrees at 8 bases. Germline V gene lookup returns CDR1 KGHSH and CDR2 LQKENI. V trimming: 4 bases; J trimming: 2 bases; junction bases outside the gene matches: 7. The CDR3 runs 17 residues.